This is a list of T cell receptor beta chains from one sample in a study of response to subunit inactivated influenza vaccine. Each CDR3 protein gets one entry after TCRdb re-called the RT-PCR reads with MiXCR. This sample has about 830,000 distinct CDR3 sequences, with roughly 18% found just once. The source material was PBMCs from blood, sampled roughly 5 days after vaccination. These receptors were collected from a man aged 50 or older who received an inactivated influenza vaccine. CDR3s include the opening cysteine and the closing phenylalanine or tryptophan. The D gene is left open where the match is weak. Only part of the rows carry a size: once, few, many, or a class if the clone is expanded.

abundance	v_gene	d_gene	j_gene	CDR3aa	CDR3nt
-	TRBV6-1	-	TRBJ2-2	CASSGASGARELFF	TGTGCCAGCAGTGGGGCCTCGGGCGCAAGGGAGCTGTTTTTT
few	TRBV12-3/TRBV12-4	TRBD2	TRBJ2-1	CASSFTGGAGSNEQFF	TGTGCCAGCAGTTTCACGGGGGGGGCGGGTAGCAATGAGCAGTTCTTC
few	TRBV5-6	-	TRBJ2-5	CASSAFLETQYF	TGTGCCAGCAGTGCCTTTTTGGAGACCCAGTACTTC
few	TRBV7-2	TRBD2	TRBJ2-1	CASSPELAGGEQFF	TGTGCCAGCAGCCCCGAACTAGCGGGGGGTGAGCAGTTCTTC
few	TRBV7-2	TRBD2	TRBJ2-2	CASSPLAGGLGELFF	TGTGCCAGCAGCCCGTTGGCGGGGGGCCTAGGGGAGCTGTTTTTT
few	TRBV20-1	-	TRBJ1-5	CSASARSNQPQHF	TGCAGTGCTAGCGCGCGGAGCAATCAGCCCCAGCATTTT
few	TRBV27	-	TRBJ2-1	CASRRDGSSYNEQFF	TGTGCCAGCAGGAGAGACGGGAGCTCCTACAATGAGCAGTTCTTC
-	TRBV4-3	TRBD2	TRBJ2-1	CASSQDSAGGYNEQFF	TGCGCCAGCAGCCAAGATTCTGCGGGAGGGTACAATGAGCAGTTCTTC
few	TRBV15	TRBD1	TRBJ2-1	CATSWDRDGEQFF	TGTGCCACCAGCTGGGACAGGGATGGTGAGCAGTTCTTC
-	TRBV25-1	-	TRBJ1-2	CASSEWTKETKDGYTF	TGTGCCAGCAGTGAATGGACCAAGGAAACGAAAGATGGCTACACCTTC
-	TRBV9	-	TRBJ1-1	CASSTRDRDTEAFF	TGTGCCAGCAGCACCAGGGATCGGGACACTGAAGCTTTCTTT
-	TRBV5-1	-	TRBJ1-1	CASSLRSRVSVTEAFF	TGCGCCAGCAGCTTGCGTTCCAGGGTGTCTGTGACTGAAGCTTTCTTT
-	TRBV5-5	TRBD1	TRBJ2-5	CASSWESGTGRQETQYF	TGTGCCAGCAGCTGGGAGTCCGGGACAGGGAGGCAAGAGACCCAGTACTTC
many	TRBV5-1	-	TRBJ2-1	CASSLDGGFYNEQFF	TGCGCCAGCAGCTTGGACGGGGGTTTCTACAATGAGCAGTTCTTC
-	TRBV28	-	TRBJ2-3	CASRLPGGASTDTQYF	TGTGCCAGCAGGCTTCCGGGCGGGGCAAGCACAGATACGCAGTATTTT
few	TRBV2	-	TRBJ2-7	CATSREDYEQYF	TGTGCCACCTCGCGTGAAGACTACGAGCAGTACTTC